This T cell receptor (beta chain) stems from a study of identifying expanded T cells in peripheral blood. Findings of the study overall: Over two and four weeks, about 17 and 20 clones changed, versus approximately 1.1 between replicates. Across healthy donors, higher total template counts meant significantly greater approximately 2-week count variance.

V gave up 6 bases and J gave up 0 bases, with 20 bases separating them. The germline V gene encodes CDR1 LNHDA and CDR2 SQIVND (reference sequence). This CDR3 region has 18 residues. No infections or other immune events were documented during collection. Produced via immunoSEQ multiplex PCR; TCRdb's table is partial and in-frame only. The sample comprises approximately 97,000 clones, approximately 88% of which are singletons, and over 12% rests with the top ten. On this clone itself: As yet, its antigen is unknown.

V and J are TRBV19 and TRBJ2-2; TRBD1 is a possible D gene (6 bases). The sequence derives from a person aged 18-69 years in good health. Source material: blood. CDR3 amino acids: CASRSARVGAANTGELFF. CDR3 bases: TGTGCCAGTAGATCTGCGAGGGTGGGGGCCGCGAACACCGGGGAGCTGTTTTTT.